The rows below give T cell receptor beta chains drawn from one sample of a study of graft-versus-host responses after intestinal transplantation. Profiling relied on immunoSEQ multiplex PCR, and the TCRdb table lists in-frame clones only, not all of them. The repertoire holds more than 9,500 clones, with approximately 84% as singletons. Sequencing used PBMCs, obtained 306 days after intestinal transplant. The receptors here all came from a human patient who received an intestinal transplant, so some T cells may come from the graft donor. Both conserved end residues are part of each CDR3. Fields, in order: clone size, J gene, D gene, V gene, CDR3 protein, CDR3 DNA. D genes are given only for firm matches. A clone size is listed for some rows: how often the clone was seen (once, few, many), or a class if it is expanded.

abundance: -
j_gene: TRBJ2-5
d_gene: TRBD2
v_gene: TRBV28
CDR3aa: CASSLLAGETQYF
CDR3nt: TGTGCCAGCAGTTTACTAGCGGGAGAGACCCAGTACTTC

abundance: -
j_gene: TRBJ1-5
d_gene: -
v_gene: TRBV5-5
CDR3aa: CASSLGLSNQPQHF
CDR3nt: TGTGCCAGCAGCTTGGGATTGTCCAATCAGCCCCAGCATTTT

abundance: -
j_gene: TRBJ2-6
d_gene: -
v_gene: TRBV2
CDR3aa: CASSDVGSPTVLTF
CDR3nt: TGTGCCAGCAGTGATGTCGGGTCGCCAACTGTCCTGACTTTC

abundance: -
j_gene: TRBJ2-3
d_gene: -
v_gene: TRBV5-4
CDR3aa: CASSATPLATDTQYF
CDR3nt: TGTGCCAGCAGCGCGACACCACTGGCAACAGATACGCAGTATTTT

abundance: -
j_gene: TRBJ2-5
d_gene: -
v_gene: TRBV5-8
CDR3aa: CASSLDQETQYF
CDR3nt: TGTGCCAGCAGCTTAGACCAAGAGACCCAGTACTTC

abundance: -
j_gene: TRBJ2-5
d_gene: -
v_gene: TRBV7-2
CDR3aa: CASSQGGETQYF
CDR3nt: TGTGCCAGCAGCCAGGGTGGGGAGACCCAGTACTTC

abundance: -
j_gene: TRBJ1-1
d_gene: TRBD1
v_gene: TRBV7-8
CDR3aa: CASSAHRGGTEAFF
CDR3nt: TGTGCCAGCAGCGCTCACAGGGGGGGCACTGAAGCTTTCTTT

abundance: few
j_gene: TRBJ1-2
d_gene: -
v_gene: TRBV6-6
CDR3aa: CASSPDSYGYTF
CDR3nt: TGTGCCAGCAGTCCGGACTCTTATGGCTACACCTTC

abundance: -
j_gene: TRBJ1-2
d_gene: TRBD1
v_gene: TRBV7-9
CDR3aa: CASSGGTAYGYTF
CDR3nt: TGTGCCAGCAGCGGCGGGACAGCCTACGGCTACACCTTC

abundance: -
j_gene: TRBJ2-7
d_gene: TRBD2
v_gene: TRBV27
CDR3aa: CASSPLIAGGTYEQYF
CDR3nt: TGTGCCAGCAGTCCCTTAATAGCGGGAGGGACCTACGAGCAGTACTTC

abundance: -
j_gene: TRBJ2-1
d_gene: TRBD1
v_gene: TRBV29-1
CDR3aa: CSGAGQGYNEQFF
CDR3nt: TGCAGCGGTGCGGGACAGGGCTACAATGAGCAGTTCTTC

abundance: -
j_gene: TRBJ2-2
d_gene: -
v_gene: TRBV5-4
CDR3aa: CASSLVSGTGELFF
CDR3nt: TGTGCCAGCAGCTTGGTATCGGGGACCGGGGAGCTGTTTTTT

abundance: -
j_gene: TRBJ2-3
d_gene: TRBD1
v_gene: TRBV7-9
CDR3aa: CASSDRARTDTQYF
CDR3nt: TGTGCCAGCAGCGACAGGGCGCGGACAGATACGCAGTATTTT

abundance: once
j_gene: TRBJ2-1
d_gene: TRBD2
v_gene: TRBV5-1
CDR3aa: CASSLKLAGANEQFF
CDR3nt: TGCGCCAGCAGCTTAAAACTAGCGGGAGCCAATGAGCAGTTCTTC

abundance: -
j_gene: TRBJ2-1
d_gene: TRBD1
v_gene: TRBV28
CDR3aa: CASSPAGTGYNEQFF
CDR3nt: TGTGCCAGCAGCCCGGCCGGGACAGGCTACAATGAGCAGTTCTTC

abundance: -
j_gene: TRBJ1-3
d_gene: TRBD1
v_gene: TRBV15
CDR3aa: CATSRPDRASGNTIYF
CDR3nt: TGTGCCACCAGCAGGCCGGACAGGGCCTCTGGAAACACCATATATTTT

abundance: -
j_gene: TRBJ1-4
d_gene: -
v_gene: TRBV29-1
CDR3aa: CSADGPNEKLFF
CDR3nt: TGCAGCGCGGACGGACCTAATGAAAAACTGTTTTTT

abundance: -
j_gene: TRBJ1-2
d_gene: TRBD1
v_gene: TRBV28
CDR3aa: CASRPTTGNDYGYTF
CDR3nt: TGTGCCAGCAGGCCCACGACAGGGAACGACTATGGCTACACCTTC

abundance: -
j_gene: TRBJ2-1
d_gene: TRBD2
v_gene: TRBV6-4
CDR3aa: CASSEQAGKPYNEQFF
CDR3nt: TGTGCCAGCAGTGAACAAGCGGGAAAACCCTACAATGAGCAGTTCTTC

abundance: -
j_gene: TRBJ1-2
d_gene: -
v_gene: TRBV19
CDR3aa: CASTETLLYGYTF
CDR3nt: TGTGCCAGTACTGAGACCCTCCTCTATGGCTACACCTTC

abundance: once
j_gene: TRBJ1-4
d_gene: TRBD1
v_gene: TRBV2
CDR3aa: CASRDRGTNEKLFF
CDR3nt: TGTGCCAGCAGGGACAGGGGCACTAATGAAAAACTGTTTTTT

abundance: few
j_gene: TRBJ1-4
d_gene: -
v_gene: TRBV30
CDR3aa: CAWSPLPGKLFF
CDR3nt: TGTGCCTGGAGTCCCCTTCCGGGAAAACTGTTTTTT

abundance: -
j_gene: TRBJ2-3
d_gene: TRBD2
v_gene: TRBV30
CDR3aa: CAWNSGRVTDTQYF
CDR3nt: TGTGCCTGGAATAGCGGGAGGGTTACAGATACGCAGTATTTT

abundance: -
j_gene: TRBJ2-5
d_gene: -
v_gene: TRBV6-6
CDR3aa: CASRASYQETQYF
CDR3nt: TGTGCCAGCAGGGCATCTTACCAAGAGACCCAGTACTTC

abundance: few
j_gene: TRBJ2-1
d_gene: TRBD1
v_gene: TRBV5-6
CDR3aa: CASSSIETGAHRIHNEQFF
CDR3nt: TGTGCCAGCAGCTCAATCGAAACAGGGGCCCACCGAATCCACAATGAGCAGTTCTTC

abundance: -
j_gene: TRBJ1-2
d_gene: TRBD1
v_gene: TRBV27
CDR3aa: CASSLIQGGPYGYTF
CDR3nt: TGTGCCAGCAGTTTAATCCAGGGGGGCCCCTATGGCTACACCTTC

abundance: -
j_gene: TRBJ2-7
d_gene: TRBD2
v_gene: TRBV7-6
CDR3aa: CASSPRSSGSSYEQYF
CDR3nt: TGTGCCAGCAGCCCAAGATCTAGCGGGAGCTCCTACGAGCAGTACTTC

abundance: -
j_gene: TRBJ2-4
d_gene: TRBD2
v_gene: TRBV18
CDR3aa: CASSPVWLAGGGLAKNIQYF
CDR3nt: TGTGCCAGCTCACCAGTATGGCTAGCGGGAGGGGGACTAGCCAAAAACATTCAGTACTTC

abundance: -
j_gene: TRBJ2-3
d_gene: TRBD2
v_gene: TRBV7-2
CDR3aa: CASSLGGGIDTQYF
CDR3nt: TGTGCCAGCAGCTTAGGCGGGGGGATAGATACGCAGTATTTT

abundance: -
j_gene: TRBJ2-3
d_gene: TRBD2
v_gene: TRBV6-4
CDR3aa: CASRKTSGRGPDTQYF
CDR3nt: TGTGCCAGCAGGAAGACTAGCGGGAGGGGGCCAGATACGCAGTATTTT

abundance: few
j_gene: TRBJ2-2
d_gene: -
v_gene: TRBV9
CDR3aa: CASSVPGELFF
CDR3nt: TGTGCCAGCAGCGTCCCCGGGGAGCTGTTTTTT

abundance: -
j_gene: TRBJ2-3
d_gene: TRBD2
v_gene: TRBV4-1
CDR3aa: CASRRIGGRIHTDTQYF
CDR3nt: TGCGCCAGCAGACGCATTGGCGGGAGAATACACACAGATACGCAGTATTTT

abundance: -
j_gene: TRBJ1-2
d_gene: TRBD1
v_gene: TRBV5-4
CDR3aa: CASSLELSGTGYGYTF
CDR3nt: TGTGCCAGCAGCTTGGAGCTGTCTGGGACAGGATATGGCTACACCTTC

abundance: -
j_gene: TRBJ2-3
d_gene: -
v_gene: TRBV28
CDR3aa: CASSSGGLGLTYTDTQYF
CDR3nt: TGTGCCAGCAGTTCAGGGGGGCTAGGACTGACATACACAGATACGCAGTATTTT

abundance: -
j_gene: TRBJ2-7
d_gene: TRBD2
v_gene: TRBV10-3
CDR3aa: CAISPGLAGTYEQYF
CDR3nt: TGTGCCATCAGCCCCGGACTAGCGGGGACCTACGAGCAGTACTTC

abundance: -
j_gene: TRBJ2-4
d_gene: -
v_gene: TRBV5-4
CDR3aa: CASSLDREVAKNIQYF
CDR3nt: TGTGCCAGCAGCTTGGACAGAGAAGTAGCCAAAAACATTCAGTACTTC

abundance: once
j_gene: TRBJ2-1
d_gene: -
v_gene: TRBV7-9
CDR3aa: CASSPGTASSYNEQFF
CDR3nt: TGTGCCAGCAGCCCTGGGACGGCAAGCTCCTACAATGAGCAGTTCTTC

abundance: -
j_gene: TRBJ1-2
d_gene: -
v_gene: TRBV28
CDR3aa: CASSFEGGLYGYTF
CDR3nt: TGTGCCAGCAGTTTCGAGGGAGGGCTCTATGGCTACACCTTC

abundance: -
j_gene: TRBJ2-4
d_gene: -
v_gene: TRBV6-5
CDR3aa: CASSYQGTAHIQYF
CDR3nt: TGTGCCAGCAGTTACCAGGGGACGGCTCACATTCAGTACTTC

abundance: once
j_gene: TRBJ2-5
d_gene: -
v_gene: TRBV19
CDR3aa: CASSRGGASQETQYF
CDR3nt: TGTGCCAGTAGTAGGGGGGGGGCCTCTCAAGAGACCCAGTACTTC

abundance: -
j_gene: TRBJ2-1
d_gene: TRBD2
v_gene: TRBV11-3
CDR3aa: CASSSMGGGPDEQFF
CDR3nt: TGTGCCAGCAGCTCCATGGGGGGAGGGCCTGATGAGCAGTTCTTC

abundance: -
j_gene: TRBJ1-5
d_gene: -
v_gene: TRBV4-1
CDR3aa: CASSQDREEWPQHF
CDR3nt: TGCGCCAGCAGCCAAGACCGCGAAGAGTGGCCCCAGCATTTT

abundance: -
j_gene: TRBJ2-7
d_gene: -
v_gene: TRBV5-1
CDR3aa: CASSGDSSFYSYEQYF
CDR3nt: TGCGCCAGCAGCGGGGACTCCTCTTTTTACTCCTACGAGCAGTACTTC

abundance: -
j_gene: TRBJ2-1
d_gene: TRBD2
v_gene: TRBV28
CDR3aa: CASRSLAGGMSYNEQFF
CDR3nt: TGTGCCAGCCGCTCGCTAGCGGGAGGGATGTCCTACAATGAGCAGTTCTTC

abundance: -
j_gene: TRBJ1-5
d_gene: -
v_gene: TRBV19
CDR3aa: CASSIGTWGYSNQPQHF
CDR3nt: TGTGCCAGTAGTATAGGGACTTGGGGGTATAGCAATCAGCCCCAGCATTTT

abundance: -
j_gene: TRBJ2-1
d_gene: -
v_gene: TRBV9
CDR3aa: CASSGLSGEQFF
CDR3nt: TGTGCCAGCAGCGGACTGTCGGGTGAGCAGTTCTTC

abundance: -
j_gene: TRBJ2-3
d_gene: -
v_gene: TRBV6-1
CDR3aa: CASSETTDTQYF
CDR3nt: TGTGCCAGCAGTGAAACGACAGATACGCAGTATTTT

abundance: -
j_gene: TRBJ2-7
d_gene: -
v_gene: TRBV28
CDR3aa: CASSWNRGGYYEQYF
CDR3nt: TGTGCCAGCAGCTGGAACAGGGGAGGCTACTACGAGCAGTACTTC

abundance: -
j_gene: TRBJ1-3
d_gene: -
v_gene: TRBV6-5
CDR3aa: CASSYSRVFSGNTIYF
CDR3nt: TGTGCCAGCAGTTACTCGAGGGTGTTCTCTGGAAACACCATATATTTT

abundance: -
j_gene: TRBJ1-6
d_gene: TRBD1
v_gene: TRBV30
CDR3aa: CAWATGTDSPLHF
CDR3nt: TGTGCCTGGGCGACAGGGACGGATTCACCCCTCCACTTT

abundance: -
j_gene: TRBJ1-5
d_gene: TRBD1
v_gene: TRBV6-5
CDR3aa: CASSSRDRRNQPQHF
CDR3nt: TGTGCCAGCAGTTCTCGGGACAGAAGGAATCAGCCCCAGCATTTT

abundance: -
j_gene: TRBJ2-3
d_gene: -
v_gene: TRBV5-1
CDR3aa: CASSLAGQATHTQYF
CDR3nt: TGCGCCAGCAGCTTGGCCGGGCAGGCCACCCACACGCAGTATTTT

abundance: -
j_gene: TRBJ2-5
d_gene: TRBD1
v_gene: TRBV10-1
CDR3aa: CASSEHRSGGETQYF
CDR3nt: TGCGCCAGCAGTGAGCACCGATCAGGGGGTGAGACCCAGTACTTC

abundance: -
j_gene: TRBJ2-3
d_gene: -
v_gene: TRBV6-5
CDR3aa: CASSYFSPSTDTQYF
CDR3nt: TGTGCCAGCAGTTACTTCTCCCCGAGCACAGATACGCAGTATTTT